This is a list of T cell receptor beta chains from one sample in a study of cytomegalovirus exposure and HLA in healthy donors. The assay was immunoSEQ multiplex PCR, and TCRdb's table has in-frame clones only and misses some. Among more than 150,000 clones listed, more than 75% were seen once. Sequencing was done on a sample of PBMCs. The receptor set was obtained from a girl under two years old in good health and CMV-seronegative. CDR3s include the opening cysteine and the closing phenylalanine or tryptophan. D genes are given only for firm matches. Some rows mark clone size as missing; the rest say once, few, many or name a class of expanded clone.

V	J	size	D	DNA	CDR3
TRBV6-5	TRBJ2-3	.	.	TGTGCCAGCAGTCCCTCCAGGGGGGCAGATACGCAGTATTTT	CASSPSRGADTQYF
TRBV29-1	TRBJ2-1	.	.	TGCAGCGTTGGTGGGAGTAGCGAATCCTACAATGAGCAGTTCTTC	CSVGGSSESYNEQFF
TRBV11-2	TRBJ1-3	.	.	TGTGCCAGCAGCTTCCTCAGGGTTGGAAACACCATATATTTT	CASSFLRVGNTIYF
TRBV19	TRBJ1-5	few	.	TGTGCCAGTAGAAACGACAGAGGATTAAATCAGCCCCAGCATTTT	CASRNDRGLNQPQHF
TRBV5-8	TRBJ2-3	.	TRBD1	TGTGCCAGCACACCGGGACAGCGCACAGATACGCAGTATTTT	CASTPGQRTDTQYF
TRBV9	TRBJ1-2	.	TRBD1	TGTGCCAGCAGCGGAAGATCAGGGGGCCGAAACTATGGCTACACCTTC	CASSGRSGGRNYGYTF
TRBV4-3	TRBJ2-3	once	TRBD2	TGCGCCAGCAGCGGATTAGCGGGAGTGAGCACAGATACGCAGTATTTT	CASSGLAGVSTDTQYF
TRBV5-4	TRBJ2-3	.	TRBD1	TGTGCCAGCAGCATACAGGGGGACGGCACAGATACGCAGTATTTT	CASSIQGDGTDTQYF
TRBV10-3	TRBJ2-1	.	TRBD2	TGTGCCATCAGTGACGGGAGGGACTCCTACAATGAGCAGTTCTTC	CAISDGRDSYNEQFF
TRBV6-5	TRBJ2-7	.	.	.	CASSYSGQGAYEQYF
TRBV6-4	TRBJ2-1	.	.	TGTGCCAGCAGTGACTCTGGAGGCTCGGGCAATGAGCAGTTCTTC	CASSDSGGSGNEQFF
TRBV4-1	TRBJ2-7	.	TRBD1	TGCGCCAGCAGCCACACCGGGACAGGGTCCTACGAGCAGTACTTC	CASSHTGTGSYEQYF
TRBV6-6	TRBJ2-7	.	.	TGTGCCAGCAGTACCCAGGAGGGCGGCGAGCAGTACTTC	CASSTQEGGEQYF
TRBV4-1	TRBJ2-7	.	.	TGCGCCAGCAGCCAAGACCCTTTATACGAGCAGTACTTC	CASSQDPLYEQYF
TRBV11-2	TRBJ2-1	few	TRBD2	TGTGCCAGCAGCCCAGGGACTAGCGGGAGTCGTTACAATGAGCAGTTCTTC	CASSPGTSGSRYNEQFF
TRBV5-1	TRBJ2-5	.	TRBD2	TGCGCCAGCAGCTTCCTAGCGGGGGGGCCGGCTGAGACCCAGTACTTC	CASSFLAGGPAETQYF
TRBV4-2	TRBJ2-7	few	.	TGTGCCAGCAGCCAAGATCTGAGGTGGGTCCCCTACGAGCAGTACTTC	CASSQDLRWVPYEQYF
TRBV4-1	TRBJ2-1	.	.	TGCGCCAGCAGCCAAGATAGAGGGCCGTACAATGAGCAGTTCTTC	CASSQDRGPYNEQFF
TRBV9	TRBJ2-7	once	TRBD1	TGTGCCAGCAGCGGACCGGGACAGGGGGCAATGTCCTACGAGCAGTACTTC	CASSGPGQGAMSYEQYF
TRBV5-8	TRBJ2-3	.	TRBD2	TGTGCCAGCAGTTCTGGACTAGCGGGGAAGGATACGCAGTATTTT	CASSSGLAGKDTQYF
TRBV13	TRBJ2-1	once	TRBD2	TGTGCCAGCAGCTCCCAGACACCGAAGCGGGAGGATATCATGGACAATGAGCAGTTCTTC	CASSSQTPKREDIMDNEQFF
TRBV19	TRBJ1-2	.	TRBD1	TGTGCCACCAAAGTAGAGTGGACAGGGGAGGGCTACACCTTC	CATKVEWTGEGYTF
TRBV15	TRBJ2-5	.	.	TGTGCCACCAGCAGTGCTACAGGGACCGAGACCCAGTACTTC	CATSSATGTETQYF
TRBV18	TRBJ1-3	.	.	TGTGCCAGCTCACGCGCGAGCTCTGGAAACACCATATATTTT	CASSRASSGNTIYF
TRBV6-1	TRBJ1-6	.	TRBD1	TGTGCCAGCAGTGACCTCAGGACAGGGGGTAATTCACCCCTCCACTTT	CASSDLRTGGNSPLHF
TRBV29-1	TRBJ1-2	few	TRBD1	TGCAGCGTTGAAACCCCACCCCGACAGGGGAGGGTTAACTATGGCTACACCTTC	CSVETPPRQGRVNYGYTF
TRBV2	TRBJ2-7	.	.	TGTGCCAGCAGTTGGTCCGTTCGGGGGACCGAGCAGTACTTC	CASSWSVRGTEQYF
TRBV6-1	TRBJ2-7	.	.	TGTGCCAGCGTAATGTCGGGGGTCCCCTACGAGCAGTACTTC	CASVMSGVPYEQYF
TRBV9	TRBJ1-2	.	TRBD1	TGTGCCAGCAGCCCCCAAGGACAGGGGGTCTATGGCTACACCTTC	CASSPQGQGVYGYTF
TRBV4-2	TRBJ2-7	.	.	TGTGCCAGCAGCCAAGAACCGGACTTCTACGAGCAGTACTTC	CASSQEPDFYEQYF
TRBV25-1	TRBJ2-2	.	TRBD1	TGTGCCAGCAGTAAGGGGGCGTCAGCCGGGGAGCTGTTTTTT	CASSKGASAGELFF
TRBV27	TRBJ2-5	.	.	TGTGCCAGCAGTTTATATGGGGGGAAGGGGACCCAGTACTTC	CASSLYGGKGTQYF
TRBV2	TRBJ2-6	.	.	TGTGCCAGCAGGGGCTTCGGTGGGGCCAACGTCCTGACTTTC	CASRGFGGANVLTF
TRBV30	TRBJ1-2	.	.	TGTGCCTGGAGTTCCCTCCTCAGGGATAACTATGGCTACACCTTC	CAWSSLLRDNYGYTF
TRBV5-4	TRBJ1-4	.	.	TGTGCCAGCAGCACTTACGAGGATGAAAAACTGTTTTTT	CASSTYEDEKLFF
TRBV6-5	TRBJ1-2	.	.	TGTGCCAGCAGATTACAGGGAGTCTATGGCTACACCTTC	CASRLQGVYGYTF
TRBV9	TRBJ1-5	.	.	TGTGCCAGCAGCCGAGAAATGTGGAATCAGCCCCAGCATTTT	CASSREMWNQPQHF
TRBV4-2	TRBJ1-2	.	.	TGTGCCAGCAGCCAGGCCGGACAGCTCTATGGCTACACCTTC	CASSQAGQLYGYTF
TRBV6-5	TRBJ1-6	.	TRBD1	TGTGCCAGCAGTTACGCCGTTCAGGGGGATAATTCACCCCTCCACTTT	CASSYAVQGDNSPLHF
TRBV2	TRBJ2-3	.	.	TGTGCCAGCAGTGAGCTAGCGAGCACAGATACGCAGTATTTT	CASSELASTDTQYF
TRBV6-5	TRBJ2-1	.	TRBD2	TGTGCCAGCAGTTACTTGGCGGGGACTAGCTCGGTGCAGTTCTTC	CASSYLAGTSSVQFF